Listed here are 24 T cell receptor beta chains from one sample, sequenced in a study of T cells in Graves' hyperthyroidism and ophthalmopathy. RNA transcripts were the template for amplifying TCR beta CDR3 regions. TCR CDR3 regions were first amplified by RT-PCR with HTBI primers. A single record per CDR3 protein comes from TCRdb applying MiXCR to the multiplex PCR reads. The repertoire holds 350,000 to 400,000 distinct CDR3 sequences, with 19% as singletons. Sequencing was performed on blood. The receptors were sampled from a young woman with Graves' hyperthyroidism.

At least ten counts were recorded for this clonotype. V gene TRBV28 combines with J gene TRBJ2-2; TRBD1 agrees at 8 bases. The CDR3 totals 13 residues. From germline, CDR1 is MDHEN and CDR2 SYDVKM. The V gene end was trimmed by 2 bases and the J gene end by 7 bases; junction bases not matched to a gene: 0. The CDR3 here is CASSLDRGGELFF. CDR3 nucleotide sequence: TGTGCCAGCAGTTTAGACAGGGGCGGGGAGCTGTTTTTT.

At least ten counts were recorded for this clonotype. This chain connects TRBV10-1 to TRBJ1-5; D gene ambiguous. The germline CDR1 and CDR2 sequences are WNHNN and SYGVQD (reference sequence). This CDR3 contains 14 residues. Trimming cost V 6 bases and J 3 bases, with 12 bases left between them. The CDR3 here is CASSLSGDNQPQHF. The CDR3 DNA reads TGCGCCAGCAGCCTGTCCGGGGACAATCAGCCCCAGCATTTT.

In this sample, this clonotype turned up many times. The chain couples TRBV6-1 to TRBJ2-7, with 10 bases identical to TRBD1. In germline, CDR1 is MNHNS, CDR2 SASEGT. With 5 bases clipped from V and 6 bases from J, the junction kept 13 bases outside the gene matches. The CDR3 is made up of 16 amino acids. In DNA, the CDR3 is TGTGCCAGCAGTACCCCTCCGGGACAGGGGACGGGCGAGCAGTACTTC. This sequence encodes CASSTPPGQGTGEQYF.

Many counts were recorded for this clonotype. V is TRBV6-1 and J is TRBJ2-5; TRBD1 matches at 10 bases. Germline assignment: CDR1 MNHNS and CDR2 SASEGT. This CDR3 has 14 amino acids. With V trimmed by 4 bases and J by 5 bases, 4 bases remained unmatched. Here the CDR3 DNA reads TGTGCCAGCAGTGCGGACAGGGGGTTGGAGACCCAGTACTTC. It codes for CASSADRGLETQYF.

This clonotype was picked up many times. The CDR3 bases are TGTGCCAGCAGCTTAAGCCGCAATCAGCCCCAGCATTTT. Protein sequence: CASSLSRNQPQHF. The rearrangement uses TRBV7-2 and TRBJ1-5; no clear D. The CDR3 contains 13 residues. From germline, CDR1 is SGHTA and CDR2 FQGNSA. The V end was cut by 2 bases, the J end by 2 bases, with 4 bases between.

This clonotype was picked up many times. The rearrangement joins TRBV2 to TRBJ1-2; TRBD1 matches 7 bases. V lost 0 bases, J lost 6 bases, and 13 bases stayed unmatched. The CDR3 sequence is 17 residues long. The germline gives CDR1 SNHLY, CDR2 FYNNEI. For the CDR3, the DNA is TGTGCCAGCAGTGAAGCGCCACCGGGACAGAGGTCACATGGCTACACCTTC. This encodes CASSEAPPGQRSHGYTF.

J is TRBJ1-2 and V is TRBV13; TRBD1 is a possible D gene (6 bases). The V end was cut by 5 bases, the J end by 3 bases, with 22 bases between. The CDR3 loop spans 17 amino acids. Per germline, CDR1 PRHDT and CDR2 FYEKMQ (reference sequence). CDR3 nucleotides: TGTGCCAGCAGCGGGAACCCCTTAATATCAGGGGACTATGGCTACACCTTC. Encoded protein: CASSGNPLISGDYGYTF.

This clonotype came up many times. The V call is TRBV20-1, the J call TRBJ1-1; maybe TRBD1 (5 bases). Germline values: CDR1 DFQATT, CDR2 SNEGSKA (reference sequence). CDR3 length equals 12 residues. Trimming took off 6 bases at V and 7 bases at J, with 15 bases between the two ends. The CDR3 DNA sequence: TGCAGTGCCCCGGTGGGGCAGTTTGAAGCTTTCTTT. It codes for CSAPVGQFEAFF.

This clonotype was found many times. The gene calls are TRBV12-3 or TRBV12-4 and TRBJ2-7, with a tentative D call TRBD2 (6 bases). Trimming took off 6 bases at V and 6 bases at J, with 18 bases between the two ends. CDR3 size: 14 residues. The CDR3 nucleotides are TGTGCCAGCAGGTCCGGGACTGGACTGCTCGAGCAGTACTTC. As protein: CASRSGTGLLEQYF.

This clonotype has at least ten counts. Compared with germline, one end of the junction differs, possibly owing to a read error. The V and J genes are TRBV2 and TRBJ2-1, with D perhaps TRBD2 (6 bases). The CDR3 has 10 residues. Looked up from germline, CDR1 is SNHLY and CDR2 is FYNNEI. The CDR3 DNA follows: TGTGCCAGCATAGGCCGTTCGGGGGTCTTC. Protein: CASIGRSGVF.

This clonotype was counted many times. This chain uses TRBV6-2 or TRBV6-3 with TRBJ1-5; TRBD1 matches 8 bases. The CDR3 extends over 14 amino acids. Germline loops: CDR1 MNHEY, CDR2 SVGEGT. Trimming cost V 2 bases and J 6 bases; bases outside gene matches: 3. CDR3 sequence reads: CASSYPDRVQPQHF. The DNA of the CDR3 is TGTGCCAGCAGTTACCCGGACAGGGTTCAGCCCCAGCATTTT.

The chain carries TRBV6-4 and TRBJ2-7; 11 nucleotides match TRBD2. CDR1 MRHNA and CDR2 SNTAGT come from the germline V gene. The CDR3 has 15 residues. Losses at the gene ends were 9 bases for V and 4 bases for J; bases not matched to a gene: 11. CDR3 in amino acids: CASVLAGDGSYEQYF. In DNA form, the CDR3 reads TGTGCCAGTGTACTAGCGGGAGACGGTAGTTACGAGCAGTACTTC.

Ten or more counts support this clonotype. The rearrangement links TRBV6-1 to TRBJ2-2, with D tentatively TRBD1 (5 bases). The germline V gene has CDR1 MNHNS and CDR2 SASEGT. V shed 4 bases and J shed 4 bases, with 19 bases lying between them. This CDR3 spans 17 amino acids. The CDR3 region has the DNA TGTGCCAGCAGTGGAACCCCGAGACGTACAGGCACCGGGGAGCTGTTTTTT. Protein product: CASSGTPRRTGTGELFF.

This clonotype was detected ten times or more. The genes are TRBV6-2 or TRBV6-3 and TRBJ2-2; D is ambiguous. This CDR3 contains 15 residues. V shed 5 bases and J shed 4 bases, with 14 bases lying between them. Germline V gene data show CDR1 as MNHEY and CDR2 as SVGEGT. The CDR3: CASSRLTPGTGELFF. The CDR3 DNA follows: TGTGCCAGCAGTCGTCTGACCCCGGGCACCGGGGAGCTGTTTTTT.

As to this clonotype: At one boundary the junction diverges from the germline segment, which might be a read error. The V call is TRBV3-1, the J call TRBJ2-7; D may correspond to TRBD1 or TRBD2 (5 bases each). Germline lookup yields CDR1 LGHDT and CDR2 YNNKEL (reference sequence). The length of the CDR3 is 12 residues. As DNA, the CDR3 is TGTGCCTGCAGCCAAGGGACCAACAAGCAGTACTTC. This sequence encodes CACSQGTNKQYF.

This clonotype has a count of ten or more. The chain joins TRBV28 to TRBJ1-5, with 9 bases aligning to TRBD1. CDR1 is MDHEN, CDR2 SYDVKM, per germline. This CDR3 comprises 14 residues. J was trimmed by 6 bases and V by 3 bases; bases with no gene match: 3. The CDR3 spells CASSFGTGTQPQHF. CDR3 nucleotides: TGTGCCAGCAGTTTTGGGACAGGGACTCAGCCCCAGCATTTT.

This clonotype was picked up many times. The chain links TRBV12-3 or TRBV12-4 to TRBJ2-5; perhaps TRBD2 as D (7 bases). There are 15 residues in the CDR3. The V gene lost 6 bases and the J gene lost 5 bases, with 19 bases spanning the gap. The CDR3 reads CASSGPGGRGETQYF. The CDR3 DNA reads TGTGCCAGCAGCGGGCCGGGGGGCAGAGGGGAGACCCAGTACTTC.

This clonotype was seen repeatedly, ten times or more. The chain has TRBV20-1 and TRBJ2-5; 7 bases are shared with TRBD1. The CDR3 runs 13 residues. V dropped 2 bases and J dropped 5; count of bases not matched to a gene: 5. CDR1 and CDR2 (germline): DFQATT, SNEGSKA (reference sequence). CDR3 bases: TGCAGTGCTAGACTCGGACAGGCGGAGACCCAGTACTTC. This encodes CSARLGQAETQYF.

The rearrangement links TRBV6-1 to TRBJ1-2, with a possible D match to TRBD1 (6 bases). Germline V CDR1 and CDR2: MNHNS, SASEGT. This CDR3 contains 15 residues. The ends were cut back, 3 bases at V and 2 bases at J, with 13 bases in the middle. CDR3 coding DNA: TGTGCCAGCAGTGAGGGCCCTGACAGGAACTATGGCTACACCTTC. Its protein product is CASSEGPDRNYGYTF.

This chain connects TRBV29-1 to TRBJ2-7; tentative D call: TRBD2 (5 bases). The length of the CDR3 is 13 residues. CDR1 and CDR2 (germline): SQVTM, ANQGSEA. V was clipped by 6 bases and J by 1 base, with 13 bases between them. The CDR3 DNA is TGCAGCGTCGGCTCCCGGGGTTCCTACGAGCAGTACTTC. This sequence encodes CSVGSRGSYEQYF.

This clonotype turned up a few times. This rearrangement joins TRBV18 to TRBJ2-5, with 7 nucleotides matching TRBD1. Per germline, CDR1 KGHSH and CDR2 LQKENI. The CDR3 runs 14 residues. The V and J ends lost 8 bases and 3 bases, in that order; junction bases with no gene match: 9. The CDR3 here is CASLGGQTKETQYF. CDR3 sequence (DNA): TGTGCCAGCCTAGGGGGACAGACAAAAGAGACCCAGTACTTC. The full variable domain, completed using reference TRBV18 and TRBJ2-5, is NAGVMQNPRHLVRRRGQEARLRCSPMKGHSHVYWYRQLPEEGLKFMVYLQKENIIDESGMPKERFSAEFPKEGPSILRIQQVVRGDSAAYFCASLGGQTKETQYFGPGTRLLVL.

This clonotype has at least ten counts. The V call is TRBV9, the J call TRBJ1-2; D remains unclear. The ends were cut back, 2 bases at V and 2 bases at J, with 10 bases in the middle. This CDR3 has 14 amino acids. Germline-derived CDR1 and CDR2 are SGDLS and YYNGEE. The DNA for the CDR3 is TGTGCCAGCAGCGTCCCGGACGGAAACTATGGCTACACCTTC. It codes for CASSVPDGNYGYTF.

CDR3 bases: TGTGCCAGCACCCCGCCCCCAGCGGGGGGGGTAGAGACCCAGTACTTC. Its translation is CASTPPPAGGVETQYF. The chain carries TRBV7-2 and TRBJ2-5, with TRBD2 identical over 10 bases. This CDR3 is built from 16 residues. J was trimmed by 4 bases and V by 7 bases; bases with no gene match: 12. Per the germline V gene, CDR1 is SGHTA and CDR2 is FQGNSA.

About this clonotype itself: Possible read error: a much larger clone is one base away. The chain employs TRBV28 and TRBJ1-5, with 7 bases identical to TRBD1. CDR1 and CDR2 from the germline V gene are MDHEN and SYDVKM. CDR3 length: 14 residues. The CDR3 sequence is CAITGQSIDQPQRF. CDR3 in DNA: TGTGCCATCACGGGACAGTCGATCGATCAGCCCCAGCGTTTT.